These 7 T cell receptor beta chains were sequenced from one sample in a study of T cell repertoires in cytomegalovirus infection. For these receptors, no antigen is known. TCRdb recomputed calls from the reads with MiXCR, one row per CDR3 protein. The table records roughly 500,000 distinct CDR3 sequences, 30% to 35% of them present only once. The source material was cultured PBMCs, sampled from culture after CMV antigen stimulation. The receptors were gathered from a human donor in good health (CMV status not recorded). Some clones in this sample may be carry-over from other donors' samples.

The V gene is TRBV29-1, the J gene TRBJ1-1; 7 bases line up with TRBD1. The germline gives CDR1 SQVTM, CDR2 ANQGSEA. V lost 4 bases, J lost 4 bases, and 9 bases stayed unmatched. CDR3 length: 14 residues. The CDR3, as DNA: TGCAGCGTTGCCGACAGGGTAGGTGCCACTGAAGCTTTCTTT. Translation: CSVADRVGATEAFF.

This chain connects TRBV7-9 to TRBJ2-5, with 13 bases identical to TRBD2. The CDR3 covers 16 residues. Germline CDR1 is SEHNR and CDR2 is FQNEAQ (reference sequence). The J segment lost 3 bases and the V segment lost 5 bases, leaving 6 bases of the junction unmatched. In DNA, the CDR3 is TGTGCCAGCAGCCCTCGACTAGCGGGAGGAAAAGAGACCCAGTACTTC. Protein product: CASSPRLAGGKETQYF.

This clonotype was recorded a few times. This sequence joins TRBV28 and TRBJ2-5; perhaps TRBD1 as D (5 bases). CDR3 length: 16 residues. The ends were cut back, 6 bases at V and 0 bases at J, with 17 bases in the middle. Germline CDR1 MDHEN, CDR2 SYDVKM. The CDR3 is CASSYGHQRNQETQYF. The CDR3 nucleotides are TGTGCCAGCAGCTATGGACACCAAAGAAACCAAGAGACCCAGTACTTC.

At least ten counts were recorded for this clonotype. The chain joins TRBV7-8 to TRBJ2-3; the D is unclear. The V end lost 4 bases, the J end lost 0 bases, and 11 bases lay between the germline ends. The V gene's germline CDR1 is SGHVS and CDR2 FQNEAQ. The CDR3 totals 15 residues. CDR3 DNA: TGTGCCAGCAGCTATGATGCCTTGAGCACAGATACGCAGTATTTT. Translated, it gives CASSYDALSTDTQYF.

In this sample, this clonotype turned up a few times. The chain joins TRBV5-1 to TRBJ2-5; 14 nucleotides align to TRBD2. Germline-derived CDR1 and CDR2 are SGHRS and YFSETQ. This CDR3 has 16 residues. J was trimmed by 5 bases and V by 5 bases; bases with no gene match: 8. The CDR3 nucleotides read TGCGCCAGCAGGGCTGGGACTAGCGGGAGTCAGGAGACCCAGTACTTC. Translated: CASRAGTSGSQETQYF.

For the CDR3, the DNA is TGTGCCAGCAGCCCGGACAGGGTGCATTTCTACTTC. Translation gives CASSPDRVHFYF. The chain carries TRBV7-2 and TRBJ2-4; 8 bases line up with TRBD1. Germline-derived CDR1 and CDR2 are SGHTA and FQGNSA. The CDR3 is 12 amino acids. Germline trimming cut 5 bases from V and 16 bases from J; bases unmatched to any gene: 10. The whole variable domain, filled in from reference TRBV7-2 and TRBJ2-4, reads GAGVSQSPSNKVTEKGKDVELRCDPISGHTALYWYRQSLGQGLEFLIYFQGNSAPDKSGLPSDRFSAERTGGSVSTLTIQRTQQEDSAVYLCASSPDRVHFYFGAGTRLSVL.

The chain couples TRBV7-9 to TRBJ2-6; 15 bases align to TRBD2. Losses at the gene ends were 4 bases for V and 0 bases for J; bases not matched to a gene: 7. The CDR3 sequence is 20 residues long. CDR1 is SEHNR and CDR2 is FQNEAQ in the germline V gene (reference sequence). The CDR3 nucleotides read TGTGCCAGCAGCTCAGGACTAGCGGGAGGGTTGAGCTCTGGGGCCAACGTCCTGACTTTC. This encodes CASSSGLAGGLSSGANVLTF. The whole variable domain, remainder taken from reference TRBV7-9 and TRBJ2-6, is DTGVSQNPRHKITKRGQNVTFRCDPISEHNRLYWYRQTLGQGPEFLTYFQNEAQLEKSRLLSDRFSAERPKGSFSTLEIQRTEQGDSAMYLCASSSGLAGGLSSGANVLTFGAGSRLTVL.